The rows below give T cell receptor beta chains drawn from one sample of a study of T cells in Graves' hyperthyroidism and ophthalmopathy. TCRdb re-called the multiplex PCR reads with MiXCR, one entry per CDR3 protein. The sample yields some 250,000 distinct CDR3 sequences, roughly 15% seen once. The specimen sequenced was blood. These receptors were taken from a woman aged 45-60 years with Graves' hyperthyroidism that later progressed to Graves' ophthalmopathy. CDR3s include the opening cysteine and the closing phenylalanine or tryptophan. D genes are given only for firm matches. Where a row states a size, it is once, few, many or the class of an expanded clone; other rows omit it.

D	V	J	size	CDR3	DNA
TRBD2	TRBV20-1	TRBJ2-1	many	CSAPSGTSGGVNEQFF	TGCAGTGCTCCCTCCGGGACTAGCGGGGGTGTGAATGAGCAGTTCTTC
NA	TRBV18	TRBJ2-3	many	CASSPSPSGTDTQYF	TGTGCCAGCTCACCATCCCCATCGGGCACAGATACGCAGTATTTT
NA	TRBV28	TRBJ1-5	many	CASSLSYWGPKYNQPQHF	TGTGCCAGCAGTTTATCCTACTGGGGCCCAAAGTACAATCAGCCCCAGCATTTT
NA	TRBV6-9	TRBJ1-2	NA	CASSYTINYGYTF	TGTGCCAGCAGTTATACCATTAACTATGGCTACACCTTC
TRBD1	TRBV29-1	TRBJ1-1	NA	CSVASQGALDAFF	TGCAGCGTTGCCTCCCAGGGGGCATTAGATGCTTTCTTT
TRBD1	TRBV7-9	TRBJ2-1	many	CATGQGAYNEQFF	TGTGCCACGGGACAGGGGGCTTACAATGAGCAGTTCTTC
TRBD2	TRBV6-1	TRBJ2-1	many	CASSSGTTINEQFF	TGTGCCAGCAGCTCCGGGACTACCATTAATGAGCAGTTCTTC
NA	TRBV12-3/TRBV12-4	TRBJ1-1	many	CASSSWKGTEAFF	TGTGCCAGCAGTTCGTGGAAGGGCACTGAAGCTTTCTTT
NA	TRBV3-1	TRBJ2-7	NA	CASSQGDGPPLEQYF	TGTGCCAGCAGCCAAGGGGACGGTCCCCCCCTCGAGCAGTACTTC
NA	TRBV10-3	TRBJ1-2	many	CAIGRGPEVYGYTF	TGTGCCATCGGGAGGGGCCCGGAGGTGTATGGCTACACCTTC
TRBD2	TRBV7-9	TRBJ2-5	few	CASSLAPGGRETQYF	TGTGCCAGCAGCTTAGCGCCGGGAGGGCGGGAGACCCAGTACTTC
NA	TRBV5-1	TRBJ1-6	many	CASSLGQNNSPLHF	TGCGCCAGCAGCTTGGGGCAGAATAATTCACCCCTCCACTTT
TRBD2	TRBV27	TRBJ2-5	many	CASSRSGRGWETQYF	TGTGCCAGCAGCCGAAGCGGGAGGGGTTGGGAGACCCAGTACTTC
NA	TRBV20-1	TRBJ2-5	few	CSARDGAEETQYF	TGCAGTGCTAGAGACGGGGCCGAAGAGACCCAGTACTTC
NA	TRBV2	TRBJ2-2	many	CASSDGIYTGELFF	TGTGCCAGCAGTGACGGCATATACACCGGGGAGCTGTTTTTT
TRBD1	TRBV2	TRBJ2-7	many	CASKNRGPSYEQYF	TGTGCCAGCAAAAACAGGGGGCCTTCCTACGAGCAGTACTTC
NA	TRBV6-6	TRBJ1-1	many	CASSYQVNTEAFF	TGTGCCAGCAGTTACCAGGTGAACACTGAAGCTTTCTTT
TRBD2	TRBV27	TRBJ2-1	few	CASTPLGTSSYNEQFF	TGTGCCAGCACCCCACTTGGGACTAGCTCCTACAATGAGCAGTTCTTC
NA	TRBV2	TRBJ1-2	many	CASSHSPEGQDGYTF	TGTGCCAGCAGTCATTCCCCCGAGGGGCAGGATGGCTACACCTTC
NA	TRBV5-6	TRBJ1-3	few	CASSSSRQPGAETGNTIYF	TGTGCCAGCAGCTCTTCCCGCCAACCGGGAGCCGAGACTGGAAACACCATATATTTT
NA	TRBV5-1	TRBJ2-5	NA	CASSYDREGTQYF	TGCGCCAGCAGCTATGATCGAGAGGGGACCCAGTACTTC
NA	TRBV28	TRBJ2-1	many	CASSFYGIHSYNEQFF	TGTGCCAGCAGTTTTTATGGAATCCATAGCTACAATGAGCAGTTCTTC
NA	TRBV27	TRBJ1-1	many	CASSVLGWVNTEAFF	TGTGCCAGCAGTGTTCTCGGATGGGTCAACACTGAAGCTTTCTTT
TRBD2	TRBV19	TRBJ2-5	few	CASGGVGGLETQYF	TGTGCCAGTGGGGGGGTGGGGGGTCTAGAGACCCAGTACTTC
TRBD2	TRBV11-2	TRBJ2-5	many	CASSLGLAGGQGETQYF	TGTGCCAGCAGCTTAGGGCTAGCGGGAGGTCAAGGAGAGACCCAGTACTTC
TRBD1	TRBV5-1	TRBJ1-1	many	CASSLVTRDRGPNTEAFF	TGCGCCAGCAGCTTGGTTACCCGGGACAGGGGTCCGAACACTGAAGCTTTCTTT
NA	TRBV19	TRBJ1-5	NA	CASSIWRQPQHF	TGTGCCAGTAGTATTTGGCGGCAGCCCCAGCATTTT
NA	TRBV25-1	TRBJ1-5	NA	CARGDPYSNQPQHF	TGTGCCAGAGGGGACCCGTATAGCAATCAGCCCCAGCATTTT
NA	TRBV7-9	TRBJ2-7	many	CASRKNGTFGSYEQYF	TGTGCCAGCAGAAAGAATGGGACTTTTGGCTCCTACGAGCAGTACTTC
NA	TRBV12-3/TRBV12-4	TRBJ2-5	NA	CASSSGPETQYF	TGTGCCAGCAGTTCGGGCCCGGAGACCCAGTACTTC
TRBD2	TRBV7-8	TRBJ2-7	NA	CASSRDSGTSGRATYEQYF	TGTGCCAGCAGCCGGGACTCCGGGACTAGCGGGAGGGCCACCTACGAGCAGTACTTC
TRBD1	TRBV5-4	TRBJ2-1	NA	CAGSPRTGFENEQFF	TGTGCCGGCAGCCCCAGGACAGGGTTTGAAAATGAGCAGTTCTTC
NA	TRBV7-6	TRBJ2-7	NA	CASSRTQNYEQYF	TGTGCCAGCAGCCGGACACAGAACTACGAGCAGTACTTC
TRBD2	TRBV11-2	TRBJ2-2	NA	CASSHRTSGSYGELFF	TGTGCCAGCAGCCACCGGACTAGCGGGAGCTACGGGGAGCTGTTTTTT
TRBD1	TRBV18	TRBJ2-3	many	CASSPAGQVTQYF	TGTGCCAGCTCACCAGCCGGACAGGTCACGCAGTATTTT
NA	TRBV12-3/TRBV12-4	TRBJ1-4	many	CASTDQSTNEKLFF	TGTGCCAGCACTGACCAATCAACTAATGAAAAACTGTTTTTT
NA	TRBV10-3	TRBJ2-5	many	CAISEFREETQYF	TGTGCCATCAGTGAGTTCAGGGAAGAGACCCAGTACTTC
NA	TRBV13	TRBJ2-7	NA	CASSLVRGLETYEQYF	TGTGCCAGCAGCTTAGTCAGAGGGCTTGAGACCTACGAGCAGTACTTC
NA	TRBV28	TRBJ1-1	NA	CASSAVAMNTGAFF	TGTGCCAGCAGTGCTGTAGCTATGAACACTGGAGCTTTCTTT
NA	TRBV3-1	TRBJ1-6	NA	CASSQGGTGTPLHF	TGTGCCAGCAGCCAAGGAGGTACTGGGACACCCCTCCACTTT
TRBD1	TRBV18	TRBJ2-1	NA	CASSPRDRGGGDEQFF	TGTGCCAGCTCACCACGGGACAGGGGCGGCGGCGATGAGCAGTTCTTC
TRBD1	TRBV11-2	TRBJ1-5	NA	CASSLDRGWYQPQHF	TGCGCCAGCAGCTTAGACAGGGGTTGGTATCAGCCCCAGCATTTT
NA	TRBV20-1	TRBJ2-3	many	CSARELARGSDTQYF	TGCAGTGCTAGAGAGCTAGCAAGGGGTTCAGATACGCAGTATTTT
NA	TRBV18	TRBJ1-1	many	CASSGGDRTEAFF	TGTGCCAGCTCGGGGGGGGACCGGACTGAAGCTTTCTTT
TRBD1	TRBV12-3/TRBV12-4	TRBJ1-1	many	CASTDSHRGTNTEAFF	TGTGCCAGCACCGATTCCCACAGGGGTACAAACACTGAAGCTTTCTTT
NA	TRBV6-1	TRBJ2-1	NA	CASSSRDGGASYNEQFF	TGTGCCAGCAGTTCCCGCGACGGGGGCGCATCCTACAATGAGCAGTTCTTC
TRBD1	TRBV7-9	TRBJ1-2	many	CASSTQRDRGQGNYGYTF	TGTGCCAGCAGCACCCAGCGGGACAGGGGGCAGGGGAACTATGGCTACACCTTC
TRBD1	TRBV20-1	TRBJ1-2	many	CSARGDRGRVYGYTF	TGCAGTGCTAGAGGGGACAGGGGGCGGGTCTATGGCTACACCTTC
NA	TRBV2	TRBJ2-6	many	CASSVRSSGANVLTF	TGTGCCAGCAGTGTCAGGAGCTCTGGGGCCAACGTCCTGACTTTC
TRBD1	TRBV7-9	TRBJ2-3	NA	CASSYTGTDTDTQYF	TGTGCCAGCAGCTACACCGGGACAGACACAGATACGCAGTATTTT
NA	TRBV2	TRBJ2-2	many	CASSESPNTGELFF	TGTGCCAGCAGTGAGAGTCCTAACACCGGGGAGCTGTTTTTT
NA	TRBV12-3/TRBV12-4	TRBJ1-4	NA	CASSNPGSNEKLFF	TGTGCCAGCAGTAACCCCGGGAGTAATGAAAAACTGTTTTTT
TRBD1	TRBV5-1	TRBJ2-7	many	CASSLGDRGFYEQYF	TGCGCCAGCAGCTTGGGGGACAGGGGGTTCTACGAGCAGTACTTC
NA	TRBV28	TRBJ1-1	many	CASSLRGLLTEAFF	TGTGCCAGCAGTTTGAGGGGACTTTTGACTGAAGCTTTCTTT
TRBD1	TRBV5-4	TRBJ1-1	NA	CASRGGQGNTEAFF	TGTGCCAGCAGGGGGGGACAGGGTAACACTGAAGCTTTCTTT
TRBD2	TRBV7-9	TRBJ2-7	few	CASSAIGTSGQYF	TGTGCCAGCAGCGCGATAGGGACTAGCGGGCAGTACTTC
NA	TRBV11-2	TRBJ2-1	NA	CASSRGTDEQFF	TGTGCCAGCAGCCGCGGGACTGATGAGCAGTTCTTC
NA	TRBV20-1	TRBJ2-5	many	CSARDRWLLKETQYF	TGCAGTGCTAGAGATCGGTGGCTACTAAAAGAGACCCAGTACTTC
TRBD2	TRBV7-8	TRBJ2-1	many	CASSSFTSGSQLGFF	TGTGCCAGCAGCTCATTCACTAGCGGGAGTCAGTTAGGGTTCTTC